The 32 T cell receptor beta chains below come from one sample, sequenced in a study of OX40 agonist ivuxolimab in advanced cancers. Generated by immunoSEQ multiplex PCR, the TCRdb table keeps only in-frame clones and is missing some. The table records roughly 60,000 clones, approximately 90% of them present only once. This specimen was CD4+ or CD8+ T cells sorted from blood, taken in a trial of the OX40 agonist ivuxolimab. These receptors were collected from an adult with an advanced solid tumor such as melanoma, head and neck, liver or kidney cancer.

The chain joins TRBV27 to TRBJ1-5; no clear D gene. The germline V gene has CDR1 MNHEY and CDR2 SMNVEV (reference sequence). V gave up 2 bases and J gave up 4 bases, with 9 bases separating them. The length of the CDR3 is 14 residues. In nucleotides, the CDR3 is TGTGCCAGCAGTTTAGCGGGTTTTAATCAGCCCCAGCATTTT. Translation: CASSLAGFNQPQHF.

The rearrangement uses TRBV15 and TRBJ2-7; D is undetermined. This CDR3 contains 13 residues. CDR1 and CDR2 (germline): LNHNV, YYDKDF (reference sequence). V was clipped by 1 base and J by 1 base, with 5 bases between them. The CDR3 coding sequence is TGTGCCACCAGCAGAGCATCGTCCTACGAGCAGTACTTC. As protein: CATSRASSYEQYF. The variable domain in full, completed from reference TRBV15 and TRBJ2-7, reads DAMVIQNPRYQVTQFGKPVTLSCSQTLNHNVMYWYQQKSSQAPKLLFHYYDKDFNNEADTPDNFQSRRPNTSFCFLDIRSPGLGDTAMYLCATSRASSYEQYFGPGTRLTVT.

The V gene is TRBV4-2, the J gene TRBJ1-5; D is possibly TRBD1 (5 bases). Germline loops: CDR1 LGHNA, CDR2 YNFKEQ. The V end was cut by 0 bases, the J end by 3 bases, with 12 bases between. The CDR3 runs 16 residues. Here the CDR3 reads CASSQDEGRYNQPQHF. The CDR3 DNA sequence: TGTGCCAGCAGCCAAGATGAGGGACGGTACAATCAGCCCCAGCATTTT.

The rearrangement uses TRBV28 and TRBJ2-1; TRBD2 aligns across 8 bases. This CDR3 contains 17 residues. The germline CDR1 and CDR2 sequences are MDHEN and SYDVKM. V lost 2 bases to trimming and J lost 0 bases; unmatched junction nucleotides: 6. CDR3 nucleotides: TGTGCCAGCAGTTTAAGGGTAGCGGGACACTCCTACAATGAGCAGTTCTTC. As protein: CASSLRVAGHSYNEQFF.

The chain is built from TRBV7-6 and TRBJ1-2; D perhaps matches TRBD1 (5 bases). V gave up 1 base and J gave up 6 bases, with 12 bases separating them. This CDR3 is built from 14 residues. Germline values: CDR1 SGHVS, CDR2 FNYEAQ. CDR3 loop: CASSLGGGVDGYTF. In nucleotides, the CDR3 is TGTGCCAGCAGCTTAGGTGGGGGAGTGGATGGCTACACCTTC.

On this clone itself: In the same sample, other DNA sequences code for this CDR3. J is TRBJ2-3 and V is TRBV7-3; D call uncertain. Germline V gene sequence: CDR1 SGHTA, CDR2 FQGTGA. Trimming pared 2 bases from V and 2 bases from J, leaving 5 bases between. The length of the CDR3 is 13 residues. This CDR3 is CASSLDSTDTQYF. The CDR3, as DNA: TGTGCCAGCAGCTTAGACTCCACAGATACGCAGTATTTT.

This clone was detected a few times. V is TRBV7-9 and J is TRBJ2-7, with D possibly called TRBD1 or TRBD2 (5 bases each). The CDR3 has 15 residues. Germline loops: CDR1 SEHNR, CDR2 FQNEAQ (reference sequence). The V end was cut by 6 bases, the J end by 5 bases, with 20 bases between. Here the CDR3 reads CASRGAGTGKDEQYF. The CDR3 DNA sequence: TGTGCCAGCAGGGGCGCAGGGACGGGCAAGGACGAGCAGTACTTC.

The gene calls are TRBV6-5 and TRBJ2-7; no clear D gene. The CDR3 totals 16 residues. Trimming left V 4 bases short and J 2 bases short, with 18 bases between. Germline CDR1 is MNHEY and CDR2 is SVGAGI. CDR3 region: CASSSGYSDGAYEQYF. The CDR3 DNA reads TGTGCCAGCAGTTCTGGCTACTCGGACGGAGCCTACGAGCAGTACTTC.

This sequence joins TRBV28 and TRBJ1-1, with D tentatively TRBD1 (6 bases). V lost 7 bases to trimming and J lost 4 bases, with 10 bases between them. CDR3 length: 12 amino acids. CDR1 and CDR2 (germline): MDHEN, SYDVKM. CDR3 in DNA: TGTGCCAGCATGGTGGGGGCCACTGAAGCTTTCTTT. As protein: CASMVGATEAFF.

The chain joins TRBV2 to TRBJ2-3; TRBD2 agrees at 7 bases. CDR3 size: 15 residues. Trimming cost V 6 bases and J 0 bases; bases outside gene matches: 6. Germline CDR1 reads SNHLY; CDR2 reads FYNNEI. As DNA, the CDR3 is TGTGCCAGCAGAGCTAGCGGAACGAGCACAGATACGCAGTATTTT. It codes for CASRASGTSTDTQYF. Together with reference TRBV2 and TRBJ2-3, the CDR3 gives the full variable domain: EPEVTQTPSHQVTQMGQEVILRCVPISNHLYFYWYRQILGQKVEFLVSFYNNEISEKSEIFDDQFSVERPDGSNFTLKIRSTKLEDSAMYFCASRASGTSTDTQYFGPGTRLTVL.

This rearrangement joins TRBV15 to TRBJ2-6, with TRBD2 as a possible D gene (6 bases). This CDR3 comprises 16 residues. Germline V gives CDR1 LNHNV, CDR2 YYDKDF (reference sequence). With 0 bases removed from V and 1 base from J, the gap between germline ends came to 7 bases. For the CDR3, the DNA is TGTGCCACCAGCAGAGATGGGACTTCTGGGGCCAACGTCCTGACTTTC. This gives the protein CATSRDGTSGANVLTF.

The chain employs TRBV28 and TRBJ2-7, with 10 nucleotides matching TRBD2. The trim removed 8 bases at V and 3 bases at J, leaving 1 base unmatched. The germline V gene has CDR1 MDHEN and CDR2 SYDVKM. This CDR3 is 12 amino acids long. CDR3 sequence: CASASGGYEQYF. The CDR3 region has the DNA TGTGCCAGCGCTAGCGGGGGCTACGAGCAGTACTTC.

The rearrangement joins TRBV7-3 to TRBJ2-5; 7 bases are a match to TRBD2. CDR1 is SGHTA, CDR2 FQGTGA, per germline. V dropped 5 bases and J dropped 1; count of bases not matched to a gene: 7. The CDR3 loop spans 15 amino acids. CDR3 sequence (DNA): TGTGCCAGCAGCCCCGGCGGGGGTGTCCAAGAGACCCAGTACTTC. Protein product: CASSPGGGVQETQYF. Based on the CDR3 plus reference TRBV7-3 and TRBJ2-5, the full variable domain is GAGVSQTPSNKVTEKGKYVELRCDPISGHTALYWYRQSLGQGPEFLIYFQGTGAADDSGLPNDRFFAVRPEGSVSTLKIQRTERGDSAVYLCASSPGGGVQETQYFGPGTRLLVL.

V gene TRBV4-1 combines with J gene TRBJ1-2, with 12 bases matching TRBD1. CDR1 and CDR2 (germline): MGHRA, YSYEKL. This CDR3 has 18 residues. With 1 base clipped from V and 6 bases from J, the junction kept 12 bases outside the gene matches. The CDR3 loop is CASSQVPGQGAMAHGYTF. The CDR3 nucleotides are TGCGCCAGCAGCCAAGTCCCGGGACAGGGGGCGATGGCTCATGGCTACACCTTC.

The chain is built from TRBV5-1 and TRBJ2-2; D uncertain. This CDR3 comprises 15 residues. Germline assignment: CDR1 SGHRS and CDR2 YFSETQ. Between the trimmed V and J ends, which lost 0 bases and 0 bases, there was a span of 6 bases. CDR3 in amino acids: CASSLELTNTGELFF. The CDR3 DNA is TGCGCCAGCAGCTTGGAGCTAACGAACACCGGGGAGCTGTTTTTT.

The chain joins TRBV11-1 to TRBJ2-7; TRBD1 matches at 7 bases. Trimming removed 0 bases from V and 3 bases from J; junction bases left unmatched: 8. Germline CDR1 is SGHAT and CDR2 is FQDESV (reference sequence). The CDR3 extends over 16 amino acids. CDR3 in amino acids: CASSLALTGVFYEQYF. CDR3 in DNA: TGTGCCAGCAGCTTAGCGTTAACAGGGGTTTTCTACGAGCAGTACTTC.

The chain uses TRBV10-1 and TRBJ2-3; 8 nucleotides align to TRBD1. The CDR3 has 15 amino acids. The germline CDR1 and CDR2 sequences are WNHNN and SYGVQD (reference sequence). Losses at the gene ends were 2 bases for V and 4 bases for J; bases not matched to a gene: 5. The CDR3 bases are TGCGCCAGCAGTGAGATAGTACAGGGGGCAGATACGCAGTATTTT. It specifies CASSEIVQGADTQYF.

The rearrangement joins TRBV5-6 to TRBJ1-6, with D possibly matching TRBD1 (6 bases). The CDR3 loop spans 19 amino acids. Germline-derived CDR1 and CDR2 are SGHDT and YYEEEE. The V end lost 3 bases, the J end lost 0 bases, and 19 bases lay between the germline ends. Here the CDR3 reads CASSSNAGALSSYNSPLHF. The DNA of the CDR3 is TGTGCCAGCAGCTCAAATGCAGGGGCCTTAAGCTCCTATAATTCACCCCTCCACTTT.

The rearrangement joins TRBV5-4 to TRBJ2-3, with a weak D call TRBD2 (5 bases). CDR1 and CDR2 (germline): SGHNT, YYREEE (reference sequence). The length of the CDR3 is 15 residues. Trimming shortened V by 2 bases and J by 5 bases, and 15 bases separated the two germline ends. CDR3 sequence: CASSFRGGREDTQYF. CDR3 nucleotide sequence: TGTGCCAGCAGCTTTCGCGGAGGAAGGGAAGATACGCAGTATTTT. Combining the CDR3 with reference TRBV5-4 and TRBJ2-3 gives the whole variable domain ETGVTQSPTHLIKTRGQQVTLRCSSQSGHNTVSWYQQALGQGPQFIFQYYREEENGRGNFPPRFSGLQFPNYSSELNVNALELDDSALYLCASSFRGGREDTQYFGPGTRLTVL.

This chain uses TRBV28 with TRBJ2-7; 12 bases agree with TRBD1. Germline lookup yields CDR1 MDHEN and CDR2 SYDVKM. This CDR3 has 19 amino acids. J gave up 2 bases and V 2 bases, and 13 bases lay outside the gene matches. The CDR3 DNA follows: TGTGCCAGCAGTTTAAAACCGGGACAGGGGGCGGGGTTCCCCTACGAGCAGTACTTC. Its protein product is CASSLKPGQGAGFPYEQYF.

The V call is TRBV19, the J call TRBJ1-1, with no clear D. V was pared by 3 bases and J by 1 base, with 6 bases between. Germline V gives CDR1 LNHDA, CDR2 SQIVND (reference sequence). This CDR3 has 13 amino acids. The CDR3 DNA reads as TGTGCCAGTAGTATCTTGTGGAACACTGAAGCTTTCTTT. Translating it yields CASSILWNTEAFF.

The rearrangement joins TRBV7-9 to TRBJ2-1, with D possibly being TRBD2 (5 bases). The CDR3 loop spans 11 amino acids. V was clipped by 5 bases and J by 9 bases, with 8 bases between them. The germline gives CDR1 SEHNR, CDR2 FQNEAQ (reference sequence). This chain's CDR3 is CASSGEPEQFF. In DNA, the CDR3 is TGTGCCAGCAGCGGGGAGCCTGAGCAGTTCTTC.

The chain employs TRBV27 and TRBJ2-7, with 8 positions matching TRBD1. This CDR3 spans 13 amino acids. Looked up from germline, CDR1 is MNHEY and CDR2 is SMNVEV (reference sequence). V lost 5 bases and J lost 3; bases outside the gene matches: 3. The CDR3 DNA is TGTGCCAGCAGTGAAACAGGGGGCTACGAGCAGTACTTC. Its protein product is CASSETGGYEQYF.

J is TRBJ1-4 and V is TRBV28, with unresolved D. V lost 7 bases to trimming and J lost 3 bases, with 24 bases between them. This CDR3 has 18 residues. Germline V gene lookup returns CDR1 MDHEN and CDR2 SYDVKM. CDR3 sequence: CASNLSVRQPRSNEKLFF. CDR3 in DNA: TGTGCCAGCAACCTCAGCGTGCGACAACCTCGATCTAATGAAAAACTGTTTTTT.

The chain links TRBV28 to TRBJ2-1; D is ambiguous. CDR3 length equals 12 residues. V lost 7 bases and J 16 bases, leaving 20 bases between the germline ends. Germline assignment: CDR1 MDHEN and CDR2 SYDVKM. The CDR3 DNA is TGTGCCAGCACCGCCCCCGGGCAGTCTGTCTTCTTC. It yields the protein CASTAPGQSVFF.

The chain carries TRBV2 and TRBJ2-5; 10 bases line up with TRBD2. V was pared by 6 bases and J by 3 bases, with 7 bases of the junction left unmatched. CDR1 SNHLY and CDR2 FYNNEI come from the germline V gene. This CDR3 contains 15 residues. CDR3 in amino acids: CASSRGLASKETQYF. DNA of the CDR3: TGTGCCAGCAGCCGGGGACTAGCGTCAAAAGAGACCCAGTACTTC.

The V gene is TRBV9, the J gene TRBJ2-1; D gene uncertain. Germline CDR1 and CDR2: SGDLS and YYNGEE. Trimming stripped 4 bases from V and 0 bases from J, with 20 bases between. This CDR3 comprises 18 residues. DNA for the CDR3: TGTGCCAGCAGCACTCGGACGTCCGCGACAAACTCCTACAATGAGCAGTTCTTC. Translated: CASSTRTSATNSYNEQFF.

The gene calls are TRBV4-3 and TRBJ2-1, with 10 positions matching TRBD1. The V and J ends lost 4 bases and 3 bases, in that order; junction bases with no gene match: 3. The CDR3 covers 15 residues. The germline gives CDR1 LGHNA, CDR2 YSLEER. CDR3 coding DNA: TGCGCCAGCAGCCTGCGGACAGGGGGCTACAATGAGCAGTTCTTC. Protein product: CASSLRTGGYNEQFF.

V gene TRBV1 combines with J gene TRBJ2-7; the table's D call of TRBD2 was not tested on the DNA. TRBV1 is shown as a pseudogene. The CDR3 spans 16 residues. The CDR3 is CTSSQYSLAVSYEQYF. CDR3 coding DNA: TGCACCAGCAGCCAGTACTCACTAGCGGTATCCTACGAGCAGTACTTC.

This clone was seen only once. The rearrangement joins TRBV4-3 to TRBJ2-3; 9 positions match TRBD2. After removal of 4 bases from V and 5 bases from J, the junction contained 7 bases not matched to a gene. This CDR3 spans 15 amino acids. Germline V gene sequence: CDR1 LGHNA, CDR2 YSLEER. The CDR3 nucleotides read TGCGCCAGCAGCCCTAGCGGGGTTCCACGAGATACGCAGTATTTT. This sequence encodes CASSPSGVPRDTQYF.

The chain has TRBV4-2 and TRBJ2-7; unclear D gene. V lost 8 bases and J lost 2, with 16 bases in between. Germline values: CDR1 LGHNA, CDR2 YNFKEQ. The CDR3 covers 14 residues. In DNA form, the CDR3 reads TGTGCCAGCGCAACCCAGCTTGGAGCCTACGAGCAGTACTTC. It codes for CASATQLGAYEQYF.

The chain recombines TRBV5-4 with TRBJ1-2; D might be TRBD1 (5 bases). Germline V gene data show CDR1 as SGHNT and CDR2 as YYREEE (reference sequence). CDR3 length: 14 residues. V was trimmed by 0 bases and J by 1 base, leaving 7 bases between them. The CDR3 bases are TGTGCCAGCAGCTTGGGGGGCAGTAACTATGGCTACACCTTC. Protein sequence: CASSLGGSNYGYTF.